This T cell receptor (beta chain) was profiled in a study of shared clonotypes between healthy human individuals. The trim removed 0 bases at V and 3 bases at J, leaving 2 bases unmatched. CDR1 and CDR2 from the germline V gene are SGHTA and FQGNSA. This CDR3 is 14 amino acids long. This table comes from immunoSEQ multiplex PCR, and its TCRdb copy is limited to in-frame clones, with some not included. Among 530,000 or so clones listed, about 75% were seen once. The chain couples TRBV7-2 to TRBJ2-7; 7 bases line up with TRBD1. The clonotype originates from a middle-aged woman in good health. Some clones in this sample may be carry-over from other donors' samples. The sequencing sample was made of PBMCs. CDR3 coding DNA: TGTGCCAGCAGCTTAGCCGGGACAGTCTACGAGCAGTACTTC. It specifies CASSLAGTVYEQYF. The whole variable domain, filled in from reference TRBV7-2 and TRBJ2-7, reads GAGVSQSPSNKVTEKGKDVELRCDPISGHTALYWYRQSLGQGLEFLIYFQGNSAPDKSGLPSDRFSAERTGGSVSTLTIQRTQQEDSAVYLCASSLAGTVYEQYFGPGTRLTVT.